This TCR beta chain was profiled in a study of type 1 and type 2 diabetes patients. Overall study findings and caveats: Between type 2 diabetes and control samples, V and J usage averaged roughly 0.97 correlation.

Trimming left V 0 bases short and J 3 bases short, with 18 bases between. CDR1 and CDR2 from the germline V gene are LNHNV and YYDKDF (reference sequence). This CDR3 is 17 amino acids long. PCR was run on genomic DNA. The TCR beta CDR3 region was amplified using 30 forward and 13 reverse primers. TCRdb re-called the multiplex PCR reads with MiXCR, one entry per CDR3 protein. The sample holds about 250,000 distinct CDR3 sequences, approximately 45% seen once. As regards this clonotype: The antigen is not known.

Sequences were obtained from peripheral blood mononuclear cells (PBMCs). The receptor was derived from a man younger than 35 with type 2 diabetes. The J gene is TRBJ2-7, the V gene TRBV15; D remains ambiguous. CDR3 in DNA: TGTGCCACCAGCAGAGATCTTACCGGTCCTGGGGTCTACGAGCAGTACTTC. This codes for CATSRDLTGPGVYEQYF.